This is a list of T cell receptor beta chains from one sample in a study of beta chain features in type 1 diabetes. Some clones are missing from TCRdb's copy, which holds only in-frame ones; the method was immunoSEQ multiplex PCR. The sample lists roughly 140,000 clones, 8.5% to 14% occurring once. The sequenced sample consisted of central memory CD4+ T cells from blood. These receptors were taken from a man between 18 and 29 years old in good health. Both conserved end residues are part of each CDR3. Each record gives: CDR3 length, J gene, V gene, CDR3 protein.

length: 13
J: TRBJ1-2
V: TRBV4-3
CDR3: CASSQQYGYGYTF

length: 15
J: TRBJ2-7
V: TRBV7-2
CDR3: CASSPPGRGHYEQYF

length: 16
J: TRBJ2-3
V: TRBV5-1
CDR3: CASSYSGTSGSDTQYF

length: 14
J: TRBJ2-4
V: TRBV7-2
CDR3: CASSWPSGKSIQYF

length: 15
J: TRBJ2-7
V: TRBV15
CDR3: CATSRDYDSSYEQYF

length: 15
J: TRBJ2-7
V: TRBV5-4
CDR3: CASSTRRAHAGEQYF

length: 14
J: TRBJ2-7
V: TRBV2
CDR3: CASSYPPSSYEQYF

length: 15
J: TRBJ2-7
V: TRBV21-1
CDR3: CASSVRPRSSYEQYF

length: 14
J: TRBJ1-5
V: TRBV29-1
CDR3: CSVAWGASNQPQHF

length: 15
J: TRBJ2-3
V: TRBV10-3
CDR3: CATTPGGPSTDTQYF